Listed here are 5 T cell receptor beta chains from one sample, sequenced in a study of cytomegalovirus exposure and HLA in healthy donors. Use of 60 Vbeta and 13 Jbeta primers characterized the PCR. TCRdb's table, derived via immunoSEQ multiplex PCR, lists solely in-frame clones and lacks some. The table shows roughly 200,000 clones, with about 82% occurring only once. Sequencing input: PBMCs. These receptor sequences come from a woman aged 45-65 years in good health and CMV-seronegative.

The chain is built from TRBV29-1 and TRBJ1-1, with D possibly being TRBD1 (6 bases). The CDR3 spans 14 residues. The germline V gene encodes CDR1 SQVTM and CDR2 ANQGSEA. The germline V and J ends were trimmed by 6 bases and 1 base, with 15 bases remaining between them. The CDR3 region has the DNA TGCAGCGTGAGAGTAATACAGGGGAACACTGAAGCTTTCTTT. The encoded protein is CSVRVIQGNTEAFF.

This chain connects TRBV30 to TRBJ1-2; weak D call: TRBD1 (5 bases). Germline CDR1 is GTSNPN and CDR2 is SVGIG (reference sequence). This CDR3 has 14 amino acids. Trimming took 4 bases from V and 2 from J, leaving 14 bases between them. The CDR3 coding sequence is TGTGCCTGGACTTTCCAGGGTTACAACTATGGCTACACCTTC. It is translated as CAWTFQGYNYGYTF.

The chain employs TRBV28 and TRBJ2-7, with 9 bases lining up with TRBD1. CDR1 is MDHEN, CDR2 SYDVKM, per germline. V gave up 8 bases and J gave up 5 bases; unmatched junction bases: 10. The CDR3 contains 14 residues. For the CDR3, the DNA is TGTGCCAGCGTAACAGGGGGCGTAGGCAACGAGCAGTACTTC. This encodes CASVTGGVGNEQYF.

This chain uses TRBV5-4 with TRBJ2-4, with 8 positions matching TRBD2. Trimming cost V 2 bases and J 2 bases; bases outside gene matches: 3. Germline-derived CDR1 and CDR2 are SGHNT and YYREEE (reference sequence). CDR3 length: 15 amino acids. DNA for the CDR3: TGTGCCAGCAGCTTCGGGGGGGAATCCAAAAACATTCAGTACTTC. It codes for CASSFGGESKNIQYF.

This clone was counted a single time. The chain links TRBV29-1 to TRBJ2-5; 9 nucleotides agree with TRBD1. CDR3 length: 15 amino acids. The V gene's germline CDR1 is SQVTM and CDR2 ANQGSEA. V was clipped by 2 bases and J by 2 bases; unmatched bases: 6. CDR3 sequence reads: CSVERGQGIQETQYF. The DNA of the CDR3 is TGCAGCGTTGAACGGGGACAGGGTATACAAGAGACCCAGTACTTC.